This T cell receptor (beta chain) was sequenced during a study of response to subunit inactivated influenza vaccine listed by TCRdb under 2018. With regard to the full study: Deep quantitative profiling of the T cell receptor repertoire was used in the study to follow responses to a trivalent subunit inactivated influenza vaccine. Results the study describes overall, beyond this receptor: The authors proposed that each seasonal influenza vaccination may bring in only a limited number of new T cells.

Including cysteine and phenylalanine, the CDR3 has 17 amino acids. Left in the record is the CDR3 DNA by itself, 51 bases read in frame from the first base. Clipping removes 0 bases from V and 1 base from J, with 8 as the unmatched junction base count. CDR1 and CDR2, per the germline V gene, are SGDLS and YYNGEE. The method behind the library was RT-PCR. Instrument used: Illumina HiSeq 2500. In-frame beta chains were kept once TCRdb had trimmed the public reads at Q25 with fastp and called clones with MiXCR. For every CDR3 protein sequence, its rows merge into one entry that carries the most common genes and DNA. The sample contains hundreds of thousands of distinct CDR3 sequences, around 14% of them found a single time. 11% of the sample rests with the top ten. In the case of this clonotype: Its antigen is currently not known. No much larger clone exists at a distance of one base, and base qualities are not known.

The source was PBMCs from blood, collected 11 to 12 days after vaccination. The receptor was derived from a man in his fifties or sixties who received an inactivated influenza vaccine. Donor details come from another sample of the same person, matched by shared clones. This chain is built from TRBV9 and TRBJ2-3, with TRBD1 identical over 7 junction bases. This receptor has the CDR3 CASSVVIGGAGTDTQYF. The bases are TGTGCCAGCAGCGTAGTAATAGGGGGCGCCGGCACAGATACGCAGTATTTT.